This TCR beta chain was profiled in a study of T cell responses to AZD1222 COVID-19 vaccine. The CDR3 runs to 14 residues. Per germline, CDR1 SGHTA and CDR2 FQGNSA. V was clipped by 5 bases and J by 7 bases, with 12 bases between them. Study-wide results and caveats: Spike-specific TCR breadth rose after two AZD1222 doses, and depth rose as well. In the spike-specific TCR repertoire, nearly half reportedly target unmutated variant regions.

Concerning this clone: As yet, its antigen is unknown.

Measured with immunoSEQ multiplex PCR; TCRdb has only the in-frame clones, and not every one. Here the sample spans roughly 140,000 clones, over 75% being singletons. Material: peripheral blood, obtained on day 0 of AZD1222 vaccination. The origin of this receptor is an adult in good health. This rearrangement joins TRBV7-2 to TRBJ1-6; no clear D gene. CDR3 loop: CASSRTPANSPLHF. CDR3 coding DNA: TGTGCCAGCAGCCGTACTCCAGCGAATTCACCCCTCCACTTT.